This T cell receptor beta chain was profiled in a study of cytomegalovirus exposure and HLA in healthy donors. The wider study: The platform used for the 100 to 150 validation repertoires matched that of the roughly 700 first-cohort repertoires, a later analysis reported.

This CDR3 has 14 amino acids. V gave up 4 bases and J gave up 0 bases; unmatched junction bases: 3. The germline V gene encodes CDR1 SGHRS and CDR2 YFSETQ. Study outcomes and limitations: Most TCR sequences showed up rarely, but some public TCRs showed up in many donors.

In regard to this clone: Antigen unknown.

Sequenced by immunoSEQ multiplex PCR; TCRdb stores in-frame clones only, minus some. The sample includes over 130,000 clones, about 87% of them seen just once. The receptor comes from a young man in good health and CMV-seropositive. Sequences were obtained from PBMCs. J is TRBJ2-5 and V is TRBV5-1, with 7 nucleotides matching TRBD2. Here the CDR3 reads CASSPGLHQETQYF. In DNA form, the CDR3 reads TGCGCCAGCAGCCCGGGACTACACCAAGAGACCCAGTACTTC.